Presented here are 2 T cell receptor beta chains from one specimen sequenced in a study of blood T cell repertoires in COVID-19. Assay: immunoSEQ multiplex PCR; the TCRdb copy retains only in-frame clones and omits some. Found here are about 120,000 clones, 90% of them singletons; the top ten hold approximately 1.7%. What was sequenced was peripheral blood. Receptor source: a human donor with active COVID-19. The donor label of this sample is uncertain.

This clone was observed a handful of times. The CDR3 is CASSLAGTSGAGGETQYF. The CDR3 bases are TGTGCCAGCAGCTTAGCGGGAACTAGCGGAGCTGGGGGGGAGACCCAGTACTTC. The V and J genes are TRBV7-2 and TRBJ2-5, with 8 bases fitting TRBD2. The CDR3 loop spans 18 amino acids. Germline CDR1 and CDR2: SGHTA and FQGNSA. Trimming at V came to 0 bases and at J to 5 bases, leaving 14 bases not matched to a gene.

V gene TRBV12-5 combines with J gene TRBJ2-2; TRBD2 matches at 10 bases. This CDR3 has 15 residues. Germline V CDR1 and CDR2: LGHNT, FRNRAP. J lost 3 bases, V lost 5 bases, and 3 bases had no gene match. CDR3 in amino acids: CASGASGGDTGELFF. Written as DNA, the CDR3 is TGTGCTAGTGGTGCAAGCGGGGGGGACACCGGGGAGCTGTTTTTT.